Each of the 20 T cell receptor beta chains below was sequenced from the same sample in a study of CDR3 diversity in severe acne (dated by TCRdb to the late 2010s). The library was obtained by PCR. Sequencing instrument: Illumina HiSeq 2000. The public reads were reprocessed in TCRdb via fastp at Q25 and MiXCR, keeping in-frame beta chains. Rows with a matching CDR3 protein are joined into one entry that keeps the most common DNA and genes. This sample holds some 90,000 distinct CDR3 sequences; roughly 52% were observed only once. The biggest ten clones account for roughly a tenth of the sample. The sequencing sample was made of blood. These receptor sequences come from a male donor in good health, serving as a control.

This clonotype ranks as medium-sized (0.01 to 0.1%). The CDR3 DNA is TGCGCCAGCAGTAAACAGGGGACGAACACTGAAGCTTTCTTT. This gives the protein CASSKQGTNTEAFF. This chain connects TRBV10-2 to TRBJ1-1, with 7 bases that match TRBD1. V dropped 5 bases and J dropped 1; count of bases not matched to a gene: 4. Looked up from germline, CDR1 is WSHSY and CDR2 is SAAADI. The CDR3 covers 14 residues.

This clonotype appeared many times. V and J are TRBV7-9 and TRBJ1-1, with D unclear. Trimming cost V 3 bases and J 4 bases, with 6 bases left between them. The CDR3 is 12 amino acids. CDR1 is SEHNR, CDR2 FQNEAQ, per germline (reference sequence). Written as DNA, the CDR3 is TGTGCCAGCAGCTTCCGCCCCACTGAAGCTTTCTTT. The encoded protein is CASSFRPTEAFF. The full variable domain, in which reference TRBV7-9 and TRBJ1-1 provide the parts outside the CDR3, is DTGVSQNPRHKITKRGQNVTFRCDPISEHNRLYWYRQTLGQGPEFLTYFQNEAQLEKSRLLSDRFSAERPKGSFSTLEIQRTEQGDSAMYLCASSFRPTEAFFGQGTRLTVV.

This chain uses TRBV6-6 with TRBJ1-2; no firm D call. V lost 5 bases, J lost 8 bases, and 9 bases lay in between. CDR3 length: 11 amino acids. Germline V gene sequence: CDR1 MNHNY, CDR2 SVGAGI (reference sequence). The CDR3 loop is CASSAQAGYTF. The CDR3 DNA follows: TGTGCCAGCAGTGCCCAGGCGGGCTACACCTTC.

This CDR3 is CASSSPGQGSYEQYF. CDR3 nucleotides: TGCGCCAGCAGCTCCCCGGGACAGGGCTCCTACGAGCAGTACTTC. The chain carries TRBV4-1 and TRBJ2-7, with TRBD1 matching 9 bases. The CDR3 length is 15 residues. Germline-derived CDR1 and CDR2 are MGHRA and YSYEKL. Trimming removed 5 bases from V and 0 bases from J; junction bases left unmatched: 5.

The CDR3 here is CASSLKGTKAYEQYF. Here the CDR3 DNA reads TGTGCCAGCAGTTTAAAAGGGACTAAAGCCTACGAGCAGTACTTC. The chain combines TRBV6-5 with TRBJ2-7; 7 nucleotides match TRBD2. This CDR3 is 15 amino acids long. Germline values: CDR1 MNHEY, CDR2 SVGAGI. The junction had 8 bases not matched to a gene; V was cut back by 4 bases and J by 2 bases.

The CDR3 DNA is TGCGCCAGCAGCCAAGGGGACAGGGACGGACAGCCCCAGCATTTT. This codes for CASSQGDRDGQPQHF. J is TRBJ1-5 and V is TRBV4-1; 9 bases map to TRBD1. The CDR3 has 15 amino acids. Per the germline V gene, CDR1 is MGHRA and CDR2 is YSYEKL. Losses at the gene ends were 1 base for V and 7 bases for J; bases not matched to a gene: 5.

The genes are TRBV24-1 and TRBJ2-5; D is possibly TRBD2 (7 bases). V was shortened by 4 bases and J by 7 bases, with 21 bases between the two germline ends. Per germline, CDR1 KGHDR and CDR2 SFDVKD. The CDR3 totals 16 residues. Written as DNA, the CDR3 is TGTGCCACCAGTGACCGGGGGGACACCAAATGCGGGACCCAGTACTTC. Protein product: CATSDRGDTKCGTQYF.

This chain uses TRBV12-3 or TRBV12-4 with TRBJ1-1; 10 bases match TRBD1. CDR3 length: 13 amino acids. With V trimmed by 4 bases and J by 8 bases, 4 bases remained unmatched. CDR3 coding DNA: TGTGCCAGCAGTTGGGACAGGGGATCAGAAGCTTTCTTT. Residues: CASSWDRGSEAFF.

Worth noting for this clonotype: A much larger clone is a single base away; this may be a read error. This sequence joins TRBV29-1 and TRBJ1-2, with 7 nucleotides matching TRBD1. Germline CDR1 is SQVTM and CDR2 is ANQGSEA. This CDR3 spans 11 amino acids. V lost 3 bases and J lost 13; bases outside the gene matches: 8. The CDR3 DNA follows: TGCAGCGTTGATGTGGCGACAGGGCCCACCTTC. Its translation is CSVDVATGPTF.

This clonotype was recorded only once. J is TRBJ1-1 and V is TRBV7-3, with TRBD1 as a possible D gene (5 bases). Germline CDR1 SGHTA, CDR2 FQGTGA. V was trimmed by 4 bases and J by 2 bases, leaving 17 bases between them. The CDR3 loop spans 16 amino acids. CDR3 in amino acids: CASSSGPPALNTEAFF. The CDR3, as DNA: TGTGCCAGCAGCTCGGGGCCCCCGGCCTTAAACACTGAAGCTTTCTTT.

V gene TRBV11-3 combines with J gene TRBJ2-7; TRBD1 aligns across 7 bases. The CDR3 is 16 residues long. Germline loops: CDR1 SGHNT, CDR2 YENEEA. With 4 bases clipped from V and 7 bases from J, the junction kept 16 bases outside the gene matches. CDR3 sequence (DNA): TGTGCCAGCAGCTCTACAACCGGACAGGAAACATTTGAGCAGTACTTC. Translation gives CASSSTTGQETFEQYF.

V gene TRBV15 combines with J gene TRBJ2-7; D possibly uses TRBD1 or TRBD2 (5 bases each). Germline values: CDR1 LNHNV, CDR2 YYDKDF (reference sequence). The CDR3 is 17 amino acids. The V and J ends lost 0 bases and 5 bases respectively, with 20 bases between them. This chain's CDR3 is CATSRERGPTWVDEQYF. The CDR3 DNA sequence: TGTGCCACCAGCAGAGAACGGGGACCAACTTGGGTCGACGAGCAGTACTTC.

The rearrangement joins TRBV28 to TRBJ2-5, with D possibly matching TRBD1 (5 bases). The germline gives CDR1 MDHEN, CDR2 SYDVKM. V was shortened by 4 bases and J by 5 bases, with 20 bases between the two germline ends. This CDR3 is 16 amino acids long. The CDR3 coding sequence is TGTGCCAGCAGTTCACCTTCGGCAGGGTCTCATGAGACCCAGTACTTC. It encodes CASSSPSAGSHETQYF. The full variable domain, in which reference TRBV28 and TRBJ2-5 provide the parts outside the CDR3, is DVKVTQSSRYLVKRTGEKVFLECVQDMDHENMFWYRQDPGLGLRLIYFSYDVKMKEKGDIPEGYSVSREKKERFSLILESASTNQTSMYLCASSSPSAGSHETQYFGPGTRLLVL.

The V gene is TRBV15, the J gene TRBJ2-1; 8 bases are shared with TRBD2. Germline CDR1 LNHNV, CDR2 YYDKDF (reference sequence). The CDR3 contains 13 residues. V was pared by 4 bases and J by 6 bases, with 2 bases of the junction left unmatched. The CDR3 protein is CATSKGLGNEQFF. The CDR3 DNA sequence: TGTGCCACCAGCAAGGGACTAGGCAATGAGCAGTTCTTC.

At least ten counts were recorded for this clonotype. This chain joins TRBV7-7 and TRBJ2-1, with 8 bases aligning to TRBD2. After removal of 5 bases from V and 4 bases from J, the junction contained 7 bases not matched to a gene. The CDR3 is 15 amino acids. Germline lookup yields CDR1 SSHAT and CDR2 FNYEAQ (reference sequence). CDR3 sequence: CASSTGTRGYNEQFF. The CDR3 region has the DNA TGTGCCAGCAGCACCGGGACTAGAGGGTACAATGAGCAGTTCTTC.

The V call is TRBV24-1, the J call TRBJ1-1, with D uncertain. V was shortened by 3 bases and J by 7 bases, with 11 bases between the two germline ends. This CDR3 has 13 amino acids. Germline CDR1 and CDR2: KGHDR and SFDVKD. The CDR3 sequence is CATSDPWAREAFF. DNA for the CDR3: TGTGCCACCAGTGATCCATGGGCCCGTGAAGCTTTCTTT.

The chain carries TRBV5-1 and TRBJ1-6, with D possibly being TRBD1 (5 bases). Germline V gene data show CDR1 as SGHRS and CDR2 as YFSETQ. Trimming took 1 base from V and 8 from J, leaving 10 bases between them. The CDR3 totals 14 residues. DNA of the CDR3: TGCGCCAGCAGCTTGACTGGGGCGGATTCACCCCTCCACTTT. Its translation: CASSLTGADSPLHF. Using reference TRBV5-1 and TRBJ1-6 for the parts outside the CDR3, the full variable domain is KAGVTQTPRYLIKTRGQQVTLSCSPISGHRSVSWYQQTPGQGLQFLFEYFSETQRNKGNFPGRFSGRQFSNSRSEMNVSTLELGDSALYLCASSLTGADSPLHFGNGTRLTVT.

The sample holds many counts of this clonotype. The chain is built from TRBV4-1 and TRBJ1-1; 8 positions match TRBD1. Per the germline V gene, CDR1 is MGHRA and CDR2 is YSYEKL. V gave up 3 bases and J gave up 6 bases; unmatched junction bases: 12. This CDR3 has 16 amino acids. This chain's CDR3 is CASSHPKTGVGAEAFF. DNA of the CDR3: TGCGCCAGCAGCCATCCCAAGACAGGGGTTGGGGCTGAAGCTTTCTTT.

This clonotype showed up just a few times. This chain links TRBV19 with TRBJ1-2; D is perhaps TRBD1 (5 bases). The germline V gene encodes CDR1 LNHDA and CDR2 SQIVND (reference sequence). V was shortened by 8 bases and J by 4 bases, with 17 bases between the two germline ends. The CDR3 has 14 amino acids. The CDR3 coding sequence is TGTGCCAGTGTTACAGGACCCCAAACCTATGGCTACACCTTC. This sequence encodes CASVTGPQTYGYTF.

In this sample, this clonotype turned up a few times. CDR3 loop: CASSSLYSGPEAFF. Written as DNA, the CDR3 is TGTGCCAGCAGTTCCCTTTATTCGGGCCCTGAAGCTTTCTTT. The rearrangement links TRBV27 to TRBJ1-1, with D hard to call. The CDR3 loop spans 14 amino acids. Trimming removed 4 bases at V and 6 bases at J, with 15 bases between. Germline values: CDR1 MNHEY, CDR2 SMNVEV (reference sequence).